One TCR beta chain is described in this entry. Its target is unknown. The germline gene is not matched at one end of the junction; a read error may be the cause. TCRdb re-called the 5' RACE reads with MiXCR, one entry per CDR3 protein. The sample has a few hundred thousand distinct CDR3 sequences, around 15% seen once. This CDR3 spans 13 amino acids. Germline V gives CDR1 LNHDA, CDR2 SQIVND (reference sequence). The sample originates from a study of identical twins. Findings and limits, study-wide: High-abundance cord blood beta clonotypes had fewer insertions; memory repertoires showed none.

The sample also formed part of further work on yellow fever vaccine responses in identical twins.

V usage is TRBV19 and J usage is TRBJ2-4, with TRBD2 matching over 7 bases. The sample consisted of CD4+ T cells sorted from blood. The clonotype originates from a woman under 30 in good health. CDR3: CASSTASRGGWDF. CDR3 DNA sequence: TGTGCCAGTAGTACGGCATCCCGCGGGGGATGGGACTTC.